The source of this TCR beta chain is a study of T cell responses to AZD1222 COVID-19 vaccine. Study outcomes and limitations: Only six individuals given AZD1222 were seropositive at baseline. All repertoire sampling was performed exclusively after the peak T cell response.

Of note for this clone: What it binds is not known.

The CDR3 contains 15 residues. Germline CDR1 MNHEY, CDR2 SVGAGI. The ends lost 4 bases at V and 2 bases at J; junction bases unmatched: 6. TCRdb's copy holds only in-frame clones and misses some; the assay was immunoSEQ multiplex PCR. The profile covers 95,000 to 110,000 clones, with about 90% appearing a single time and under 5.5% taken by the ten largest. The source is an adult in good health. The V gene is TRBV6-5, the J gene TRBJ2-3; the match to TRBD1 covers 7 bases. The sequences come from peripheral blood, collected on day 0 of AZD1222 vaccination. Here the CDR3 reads CASSWGTATTDTQYF. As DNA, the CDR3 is TGTGCCAGCAGTTGGGGGACAGCCACCACAGATACGCAGTATTTT.